This TCR beta chain was recorded in a study of identical twins. A note on this clonotype: The antigen remains unidentified.

Germline CDR1 SGHDT, CDR2 YYEEEE. This CDR3 is 15 amino acids long. The J segment lost 5 bases and the V segment lost 1 base, leaving 7 bases of the junction unmatched. Findings and caveats of the study: Insertions were reduced in abundant cord blood beta clonotypes but not in memory repertoires. Not following the same donors, the study drew its conclusions from cross-sectional statistical analysis.

Each CDR3 protein gets one entry after TCRdb re-called the 5' RACE reads with MiXCR. The sample yields approximately 210,000 distinct CDR3 sequences, around a tenth seen once. The clonotype originates from a woman aged 18-35 years in good health. The rearrangement uses TRBV5-6 and TRBJ2-3, with 7 bases matching TRBD2. The sample was memory (CD45RO+) T cells sorted from blood. The chain's CDR3 is CASSLPSGGGDTQYF. In nucleotides, the CDR3 is TGTGCCAGCAGCTTGCCTAGCGGTGGGGGAGATACGCAGTATTTT. The variable domain in full, completed from reference TRBV5-6 and TRBJ2-3, reads DAGVTQSPTHLIKTRGQQVTLRCSPKSGHDTVSWYQQALGQGPQFIFQYYEEEERQRGNFPDRFSGHQFPNYSSELNVNALLLGDSALYLCASSLPSGGGDTQYFGPGTRLTVL.